One TCR beta chain is described in this entry. The target antigen is unknown. The sample originates from a study of response to subunit inactivated influenza vaccine. Whole-study results and caveats: A suggestion made by the authors is that each seasonal influenza vaccination recruits few new T cells.

TCRdb processed the RT-PCR reads anew with MiXCR; each CDR3 protein has one entry. The sample holds under 850,000 distinct CDR3 sequences; about 18% are singletons and the top ten take around 9.9%. The V end lost 5 bases, the J end lost 6 bases, and 23 bases lay between the germline ends. Germline V gives CDR1 SGHTA, CDR2 FQGNSA. The CDR3 runs 16 residues. The receptor was isolated from a man in his fifties who received an inactivated influenza vaccine. Sequencing was performed on PBMCs from blood, taken 5 days after vaccination. The chain recombines TRBV7-2 with TRBJ2-7, with D perhaps assigned TRBD1 or TRBD2 (5 bases each). CDR3 bases: TGTGCCAGCAGCACGGGGTCGGGGCTCGGGCGGATCGAGCAGTACTTC. This sequence encodes CASSTGSGLGRIEQYF.